This TCR beta chain was captured in a study of early T cells in non-severe SARS-CoV-2 infection. Findings of the study overall: VDJdb-based annotation leaned toward anti-spike CD8 responses and missed private and CD4 specificities.

This clonotype was seen a few times. Antigen specificity is unknown. TCRdb re-analysed the 5' RACE reads in MiXCR, keeping a single row per CDR3 protein. The data show tens of thousands of distinct CDR3 sequences, under 15% seen once. The CDR3 consists of 15 residues. The rearrangement joins TRBV21-1 to TRBJ1-1; the DNA was not compared with TRBD1, the D call given in the table. TRBV21-1 is designated a pseudogene. The sequence came from an adult who was a healthcare worker with PCR-confirmed SARS-CoV-2 infection or an uninfected control (not recorded which). The sample here was whole blood, taken at baseline. The CDR3 loop reads CASSNRDSNNTEAFF. The CDR3 DNA reads TGTGCCAGCAGCAACCGGGACAGTAATAACACTGAAGCTTTCTTT.